The 25 T cell receptor beta chains reported below all come from one sample, sequenced in a study of Ad26.COV2.S vaccination and SARS-CoV-2 variants. Sequenced by immunoSEQ multiplex PCR; TCRdb stores in-frame clones only, minus some. The sample lists 120,000 to 150,000 clones; 86% were seen once. The source was peripheral blood, collected after recovery from COVID-19. Receptors were obtained from a human donor who had recovered from COVID-19.

The rearrangement links TRBV11-3 to TRBJ2-1, with D unresolved. Trimming removed 5 bases from V and 7 bases from J, with 9 bases in between. This CDR3 contains 12 residues. Germline assignment: CDR1 SGHNT and CDR2 YENEEA. This CDR3 is CASSLSDNEQFF. CDR3 nucleotides: TGTGCCAGCAGCCTTAGTGATAATGAGCAGTTCTTC.

This rearrangement joins TRBV14 to TRBJ2-5; D possibly corresponds to TRBD1 (6 bases). CDR3 size: 17 residues. V lost 2 bases and J lost 4, with 20 bases in between. Germline loops: CDR1 SGHDN, CDR2 FVKESK. The CDR3 loop is CASSQYWGGGRGETQYF. CDR3 bases: TGTGCCAGCAGCCAATATTGGGGTGGGGGCCGCGGAGAGACCCAGTACTTC.

The chain uses TRBV7-9 and TRBJ1-5; the D gene is possibly TRBD1 (5 bases). CDR3 length equals 14 residues. The germline gives CDR1 SEHNR, CDR2 FQNEAQ (reference sequence). The V and J ends lost 1 base and 7 bases respectively, with 11 bases between them. The CDR3 reads CASSLGEGSQPQHF. In DNA, the CDR3 is TGTGCCAGCAGCTTAGGGGAGGGGAGCCAGCCCCAGCATTTT.

V gene TRBV27 combines with J gene TRBJ2-1; D is perhaps TRBD1 or TRBD2 (5 bases each). Germline V gene lookup returns CDR1 MNHEY and CDR2 SMNVEV (reference sequence). This CDR3 contains 15 residues. Trimming stripped 5 bases from V and 6 bases from J, with 17 bases between. CDR3 sequence (DNA): TGTGCCAGCAGTCCTGGGACGGAGTACGTCAATGAGCAGTTCTTC. Protein product: CASSPGTEYVNEQFF.

This rearrangement joins TRBV28 to TRBJ2-2; perhaps D is TRBD1 or TRBD2 (5 bases each). The CDR3 extends over 16 amino acids. V was pared by 6 bases and J by 3 bases, with 17 bases between. Germline-derived CDR1 and CDR2 are MDHEN and SYDVKM. This CDR3 reads CASRNIRGPYTGELFF. CDR3 DNA: TGTGCCAGCAGAAATATACGGGGCCCCTACACCGGGGAGCTGTTTTTT.

This clone was seen only a few times. This chain connects TRBV30 to TRBJ2-3, with 13 bases fitting TRBD2. Losses at the gene ends were 5 bases for V and 5 bases for J; bases not matched to a gene: 7. The CDR3 consists of 15 residues. Germline CDR1 GTSNPN, CDR2 SVGIG (reference sequence). CDR3 coding DNA: TGTGCCTGGTCGGAACTAGCGGGGGGGGAAGATACGCAGTATTTT. Translating gives CAWSELAGGEDTQYF.

This chain connects TRBV28 to TRBJ2-7; 10 nucleotides match TRBD1. J lost 6 bases, V lost 4 bases, and 9 bases had no gene match. The CDR3 runs to 15 residues. Germline CDR1 is MDHEN and CDR2 is SYDVKM. CDR3 DNA sequence: TGTGCCAGCAGTTCCGCCGGGACAGGGGCTGTCGAGCAGTACTTC. Translation gives CASSSAGTGAVEQYF.

The chain has TRBV28 and TRBJ1-1; 7 bases are shared with TRBD1. The CDR3 has 15 residues. Germline loops: CDR1 MDHEN, CDR2 SYDVKM. V shed 5 bases, J shed 1 base, and the junction held 7 bases outside the gene matches. CDR3 region: CASSLPGQKNTEAFF. DNA of the CDR3: TGTGCCAGCAGTCTCCCGGGACAGAAGAACACTGAAGCTTTCTTT.

This sequence joins TRBV6-2 or TRBV6-3 and TRBJ2-1, with 7 bases matching TRBD1. This CDR3 is built from 14 residues. Losses at the gene ends were 4 bases for V and 4 bases for J; bases not matched to a gene: 4. Germline V gene sequence: CDR1 MNHEY, CDR2 SVGEGT. Here the CDR3 DNA reads TGTGCCAGCAGTTCCTGGACAGGTTACAATGAGCAGTTCTTC. Protein product: CASSSWTGYNEQFF.

A few counts support this clone. The chain couples TRBV28 to TRBJ1-2, with D unresolved. The V gene's germline CDR1 is MDHEN and CDR2 SYDVKM. The CDR3 runs to 12 residues. V was cut by 7 bases and J by 4 bases, with 10 bases left in between. CDR3 sequence: CASNGVGYGYTF. CDR3 coding DNA: TGTGCCAGCAATGGGGTCGGCTATGGCTACACCTTC.

This rearrangement joins TRBV7-9 to TRBJ1-1, with unresolved D. Trimming took off 3 bases at V and 0 bases at J, with 11 bases between the two ends. Germline V gene data show CDR1 as SEHNR and CDR2 as FQNEAQ (reference sequence). The CDR3 covers 15 residues. In DNA form, the CDR3 reads TGTGCCAGCAGCTTTTGGACGGGAATGAACACTGAAGCTTTCTTT. As protein: CASSFWTGMNTEAFF.

The chain joins TRBV7-9 to TRBJ2-1; 8 bases are shared with TRBD1. With V trimmed by 1 base and J by 6 bases, 5 bases remained unmatched. Germline V lookup: CDR1 SEHNR, CDR2 FQNEAQ (reference sequence). The CDR3 is 15 residues long. The CDR3 DNA follows: TGTGCCAGCAGCTTAGGGACAGGGTTATCCAATGAGCAGTTCTTC. The encoded protein is CASSLGTGLSNEQFF.

This clone appeared once. The genes are TRBV19 and TRBJ2-3; D is perhaps TRBD1 (6 bases). Looked up from germline, CDR1 is LNHDA and CDR2 is SQIVND (reference sequence). The CDR3 runs to 14 residues. V lost 1 base and J 5 bases, leaving 10 bases between the germline ends. This chain's CDR3 is CASSIVKGGDTQYF. The CDR3 DNA reads TGTGCCAGTAGTATAGTAAAAGGGGGAGATACGCAGTATTTT.

This chain joins TRBV19 and TRBJ2-1, with D hard to call. Germline lookup yields CDR1 LNHDA and CDR2 SQIVND (reference sequence). V lost 9 bases and J 1 base, leaving 13 bases between the germline ends. The CDR3 runs 14 residues. The CDR3 DNA reads as TGTGCCAGCAGCCTCGGATTTTCCTACAATGAGCAGTTCTTC. Residues: CASSLGFSYNEQFF.

V gene TRBV7-6 combines with J gene TRBJ2-5; D is perhaps TRBD1 or TRBD2 (5 bases each). Germline V gives CDR1 SGHVS, CDR2 FNYEAQ. The CDR3 is 14 residues long. The V and J ends lost 5 bases and 5 bases respectively, with 15 bases between them. The CDR3 is CASSLPGPGETQYF. The CDR3 region has the DNA TGTGCCAGCAGCCTCCCGGGGCCGGGGGAGACCCAGTACTTC. The full variable domain, with the rest looked up from reference TRBV7-6 and TRBJ2-5, is GAGVSQSPRYKVTKRGQDVALRCDPISGHVSLYWYRQALGQGPEFLTYFNYEAQQDKSGLPNDRFSAERPEGSISTLTIQRTEQRDSAMYRCASSLPGPGETQYFGPGTRLLVL.

The chain couples TRBV2 to TRBJ2-7; no firm D call. The V gene's germline CDR1 is SNHLY and CDR2 FYNNEI. The CDR3 has 13 residues. The V and J ends lost 3 bases and 0 bases respectively, with 6 bases between them. The CDR3 loop reads CASSEWSSYEQYF. CDR3 coding DNA: TGTGCCAGCAGTGAGTGGAGCTCCTACGAGCAGTACTTC.

V usage is TRBV19 and J usage is TRBJ1-2, with D hard to call. V was shortened by 5 bases and J by 3 bases, with 10 bases between the two germline ends. This CDR3 has 13 residues. Germline values: CDR1 LNHDA, CDR2 SQIVND (reference sequence). In DNA form, the CDR3 reads TGTGCCAGTAGTGTGGTGCCGGACTATGGCTACACCTTC. As protein: CASSVVPDYGYTF.

The rearrangement joins TRBV7-8 to TRBJ2-7; D unresolved. Germline CDR1 is SGHVS and CDR2 is FQNEAQ. Trimming stripped 5 bases from V and 1 base from J, with 9 bases between. The CDR3 is 13 amino acids. The CDR3 DNA follows: TGTGCCAGCAGCCTAGGGCCGTCCTACGAGCAGTACTTC. Translated: CASSLGPSYEQYF.

The J gene is TRBJ1-2, the V gene TRBV3-1 (or the pseudogene TRBV3-2), with a possible D match to TRBD1 (5 bases). Germline-derived CDR1 and CDR2 are LGHDT and YNNKEL (reference sequence). Trimming shortened V by 4 bases and J by 4 bases, and 16 bases separated the two germline ends. The CDR3 is 15 residues long. The CDR3 DNA follows: TGTGCCAGCAGCCCCGCGCGAGGGGACGGCTATGGCTACACCTTC. This gives the protein CASSPARGDGYGYTF.

The V and J genes are TRBV19 and TRBJ1-5; a weak D match, TRBD1 (5 bases). This CDR3 contains 15 residues. V was shortened by 6 bases and J by 4 bases, with 16 bases between the two germline ends. Germline assignment: CDR1 LNHDA and CDR2 SQIVND (reference sequence). CDR3 loop: CASRDRDGPNQPQHF. In DNA, the CDR3 is TGTGCCAGTAGGGACCGGGACGGCCCAAATCAGCCCCAGCATTTT.

This chain connects TRBV19 to TRBJ1-1; tentative D call: TRBD1 (5 bases). The germline V gene encodes CDR1 LNHDA and CDR2 SQIVND (reference sequence). This CDR3 is built from 14 residues. V was shortened by 3 bases and J by 3 bases, with 11 bases between the two germline ends. CDR3: CASSMGVADTEAFF. CDR3 nucleotides: TGTGCCAGTAGTATGGGGGTCGCGGACACTGAAGCTTTCTTT. Filled out from reference TRBV19 and TRBJ1-1, the complete variable domain reads DGGITQSPKYLFRKEGQNVTLSCEQNLNHDAMYWYRQDPGQGLRLIYYSQIVNDFQKGDIAEGYSVSREKKESFPLTVTSAQKNPTAFYLCASSMGVADTEAFFGQGTRLTVV.

On this clone: At one end the junction does not follow the germline gene, possibly because of a read error. The V call is TRBV28, the J call TRBJ1-1; no clear D gene. The germline gives CDR1 MDHEN, CDR2 SYDVKM. The CDR3 is 15 residues long. The CDR3 reads CATSQAGRMNTEAFF. CDR3 sequence (DNA): TGTGCCACCAGTCAGGCGGGCAGGATGAACACTGAAGCTTTCTTT.

The chain links TRBV19 to TRBJ1-2; the D gene is possibly TRBD1 (5 bases). This CDR3 has 14 amino acids. Germline V gene lookup returns CDR1 LNHDA and CDR2 SQIVND (reference sequence). Trimming shortened V by 4 bases and J by 2 bases, and 11 bases separated the two germline ends. The CDR3 spells CASSTYGTNYGYTF. CDR3 DNA: TGTGCCAGTAGTACTTACGGGACGAACTATGGCTACACCTTC.

V gene TRBV6-5 combines with J gene TRBJ1-1; 7 bases fit TRBD1. The CDR3 consists of 15 residues. Per germline, CDR1 MNHEY and CDR2 SVGAGI. V shed 2 bases and J 3 bases; nucleotides not matched to a gene: 6. The CDR3 nucleotides read TGTGCCAGCAGTTACAGACAGGGAAGGTACACTGAAGCTTTCTTT. Translating gives CASSYRQGRYTEAFF.

This clone was detected only once. The genes are TRBV19 and TRBJ1-1; D remains ambiguous. This CDR3 has 12 residues. CDR1 LNHDA and CDR2 SQIVND come from the germline V gene (reference sequence). V was shortened by 5 bases and J by 4 bases, with 8 bases between the two germline ends. CDR3 sequence (DNA): TGTGCCAGTAGTCTCCCCAGCACTGAAGCTTTCTTT. Translation: CASSLPSTEAFF.